This T cell receptor beta chain was captured by sequencing in a study of blood T cell repertoires in COVID-19 (dated by TCRdb to about 2020). The study in broad terms: The collaborator samples originated in the United States, Italy and Spain and spanned the acute and convalescent phases of COVID-19. The prospective study material was composed of cDNA or gDNA derived from T cells, B-cell-depleted T cells, or PBMCs. Deeply sampled blood TCRbeta repertoires from subjects exposed to, actively infected with, or recovered from COVID-19 were included in the dataset. The repertoires were released in a freely available public database intended as a resource for research on the immune response to SARS-CoV-2. Samples came from the ongoing ImmuneRACE study (first 160 participants) plus 1,254 subjects from 6 global collaborators. Nearly every sample came with metadata listing a de-identified subject ID, COVID-19 status, age in years and sex. HLA class I and class II types, where available, came from metadata supplied by the sample provider rather than from assay-based typing.

Study-wide findings and limitations: The amount of clinical and demographic metadata varied by source and participant and was provided uncurated.

This clone was seen just once. It lacks a known antigen. Base qualities are not at hand, and no much larger clone is one base apart. The germline V gene (reference sequence) yields SGHNT for CDR1 and YYREEE for CDR2. Clipping removes 5 bases from V and 2 bases from J, with 8 as the unmatched junction base count. The CDR3, cysteine through phenylalanine, is 16 amino acids long. The kept DNA is CDR3 alone, 48 bases in frame from the first base. The immunoSEQ Assay, a bias-controlled multiplex PCR, was used to amplify TCRbeta CDR3 regions from genomic DNA. From the authors' description of their analysis: Within the assay, amplification of reference gene primers was used to estimate how many nucleated cells each sample contained. To quantify the absolute abundance of each unique TCRbeta CDR3 rearrangement, sequence reads were collapsed and filtered. Productive Simpson clonality was computed per sample as the square root of Simpson's diversity index over productive rearrangements. TCRdb's version of the immuneACCESS table is confined to in-frame rearrangements and falls short of the full clone set. An unresolved V gene accounts for under half of the shortfall where checked; the remainder is of unknown origin. V and J calls and clone size are given by that table; D and trimming were obtained from the DNA. This sample lists about 49,000 clones; 85% to 95% were detected once. Around 1% of the sample is taken by the ten largest.

One collaborating source in Seattle enrolled patients while the patients were actively infected and followed the patients over time throughout the course of disease. Each collaborating institution followed its own protocols to collect whole blood in K2EDTA tubes. Collaborator samples were shipped for TCRbeta analysis as frozen whole blood, isolated PBMCs, or DNA extracted from either sample type. The sequenced sample consisted of peripheral blood. The chain employs TRBV5-4 and TRBJ2-1, with TRBD2 matching 9 junction bases. This receptor was identified in a man between 60 and 70 years old with COVID-19, enrolled during active disease. This receptor has the CDR3 CASSLAGGRPYNEQFF. At the DNA level, the sequence is TGTGCCAGCAGTCTGGCGGGGGGGCGTCCCTACAATGAGCAGTTCTTC.